Listed below are T cell receptor beta chains from one sample, sequenced in a study of PD-1 blockade in mismatch repair-deficient tumors. Generated by immunoSEQ multiplex PCR, the TCRdb table keeps only in-frame clones and is missing some. The data show around 100,000 clones, over 65% seen once. This specimen consisted of peripheral blood, obtained about eight months after starting pembrolizumab. The source of these receptors is an adult with mismatch repair-deficient cancer. The CDR3 runs from the conserved cysteine through the conserved F or W. A D gene is named only where the DNA matches it firmly. Clone size appears in some rows only: once, few, many, or a class for an expanded clone.

J,D,V,size,DNA,CDR3
TRBJ1-1,.,TRBV27,.,TGTGCCAGCAGTTTAGGCAGGGCCACTGAAGCTTTCTTT,CASSLGRATEAFF
TRBJ1-1,TRBD1,TRBV6-6,few,TGTGCCAGCAGGTACCCCGGGACAGCTCCGAACACTGAAGCTTTCTTT,CASRYPGTAPNTEAFF
TRBJ2-3,.,TRBV27,.,TGTGCCAGCAGTCCAACCGATACGCAGTATTTT,CASSPTDTQYF
TRBJ2-6,.,TRBV19,.,TGTGCCAGTAGTATTGGGTTCATAGGGCCTGGGGCCAACGTCCTGACTTTC,CASSIGFIGPGANVLTF
TRBJ2-7,TRBD2,TRBV29-1,.,TGCAGCGTATCCACTAGCGGGACCTACGAGCAGTACTTC,CSVSTSGTYEQYF
TRBJ2-1,TRBD1,TRBV7-9,.,TGTGCCAGCAGCTTAGGAGGGACAGGGGGAAATGAGCAGTTCTTC,CASSLGGTGGNEQFF
TRBJ1-4,TRBD1,TRBV7-9,.,TGTGCCAGCAGCCCAGGACAGGGTGGGAATGAAAAACTGTTTTTT,CASSPGQGGNEKLFF
TRBJ2-2,.,TRBV21-1,.,TGTGCCAGCAGCAAAATTTACTTCCGCGGCAACACCGGGGAGCTGTTTTTT,CASSKIYFRGNTGELFF
TRBJ2-3,.,TRBV4-1,.,TGCGCCAGCAGCCAAGATCTGGAGGTCGCAGATACGCAGTATTTT,CASSQDLEVADTQYF
TRBJ2-7,TRBD1,TRBV5-1,.,TGCGCCAGCAGCTTGGAGTCAGGGGGTACCTACGAGCAGTACTTC,CASSLESGGTYEQYF
TRBJ2-7,TRBD1,TRBV6-5,.,TGTGCCAGCAGTTTGGCCCGGGACAGGGGGTTGAACGAGCAGTACTTC,CASSLARDRGLNEQYF
TRBJ2-1,.,TRBV1,.,TGCACCAGCACCCAAATCACTAGCGGGCCAGGCAATGAGCAGTTCTTC,CTSTQITSGPGNEQFF
TRBJ2-2,TRBD1,TRBV10-1,.,TGCGCCAGCAGAGGACAGGGGGCCGGGGAGCTGTTTTTT,CASRGQGAGELFF
TRBJ2-3,.,TRBV4-3,.,TGCGCCAGCAGCCAAGATATCGTGATTAATACGCAGTATTTT,CASSQDIVINTQYF
TRBJ1-2,.,TRBV6-6,.,TGTGCCAGCAGCCCCGGAACTAACTATGGCTACACCTTC,CASSPGTNYGYTF
TRBJ2-1,TRBD2,TRBV9,.,TGTGCCAGCAGCGTCTCTCCTAGCGGGAGGGACGAGCAGTTCTTC,CASSVSPSGRDEQFF
TRBJ1-5,.,TRBV2,.,TGTGCCAGCAGGTGGGGGGATAGCAATCAGCCCCAGCATTTT,CASRWGDSNQPQHF
TRBJ2-7,TRBD2,TRBV6-1,.,TGTGCCAGCAGATCACTAGCGGGATCCTACGAGCAGTACTTC,CASRSLAGSYEQYF
TRBJ2-1,TRBD2,TRBV7-8,.,TGTGCCAGCAGCCCCCGGGGGACTAGTAGCAATGAGCAGTTCTTC,CASSPRGTSSNEQFF
TRBJ2-7,.,TRBV9,.,TGTGCCAGCAGCGTAGCGGCGGGGCGGGAGCAGTACTTC,CASSVAAGREQYF
TRBJ2-5,.,TRBV16,once,TGTGCCAGCAGCCCCGAAACAGGGCAAGAGACCCAGTACTTC,CASSPETGQETQYF
TRBJ1-2,TRBD1,TRBV27,.,TGTGCCAGCAGTGACCGGGACAGGGGGCTAGTCTATGGCTACACCTTC,CASSDRDRGLVYGYTF
TRBJ1-1,.,TRBV5-4,.,TGTGCCAGCAGCTTCAGCCAGAACACTGAAGCTTTCTTT,CASSFSQNTEAFF
TRBJ2-2,.,TRBV5-8,.,TGTGCCAGCAGCCTGAGCCGGACCGGGGAGCTGTTTTTT,CASSLSRTGELFF
TRBJ2-5,.,TRBV30,.,TGTGCCTGGAGTAGACAGAAAGAGACCCAGTACTTC,CAWSRQKETQYF
TRBJ1-2,.,TRBV5-6,few,TGTGCCAGCAGCCACCCTCCGACCCGTTCGTGGGGCTACACCTTC,CASSHPPTRSWGYTF
TRBJ2-1,TRBD2,TRBV7-6,.,TGTGCCAGCAGCTTATTATCGGGAGGGGCCAATGAGCAGTTCTTC,CASSLLSGGANEQFF
TRBJ1-5,.,TRBV19,.,TGTGCCAGTAGTCTTAAGGGCAATCAGCCCCAGCATTTT,CASSLKGNQPQHF
TRBJ2-5,.,TRBV4-1,.,TGCGCCAGCAGCCAAGAGGGAGGCGTGACCCAGTACTTC,CASSQEGGVTQYF
TRBJ2-2,TRBD2,TRBV11-3,.,TGTGCCAGCAGCCAAGCGGGAGCTAACACCGGGGAGCTGTTTTTT,CASSQAGANTGELFF
TRBJ1-1,TRBD1,TRBV2,once,TGTGCCAGCAGCGGACAGGGGTGGGAGTCTGAAGCTTTCTTT,CASSGQGWESEAFF